Listed below are T cell receptor beta chains from one sample, sequenced in a study of identical twins. TCRdb passed the 5' RACE reads through MiXCR, listing each CDR3 protein once. Of around 340,000 distinct CDR3 sequences listed, about 12% were seen once; the top ten hold around 7.2%. These data also featured in a second study, about yellow fever vaccine responses in identical twins.

The sequenced material came from CD8+ T cells sorted from blood. These receptors all stem from a woman aged 18-29 years in good health. CDR3s include the opening cysteine and the closing phenylalanine or tryptophan. D genes are given only for firm matches. The size entry is marked missing in some rows and otherwise reads once, few, many or a size class.

TRBJ1-2	few	TRBV7-9	TRBD1	TGTGCCAGCCTCGGGAGACAGGGACGGGGATATGGCTACACCTTC	CASLGRQGRGYGYTF
TRBJ1-4	NA	TRBV15	NA	TGTGCCACCAGCAGAGATCAGAGGGTTTATAATGAAAAACTGTTTTTT	CATSRDQRVYNEKLFF
TRBJ1-4	few	TRBV5-1	TRBD1	TGCGCCAGCAGCGTCTCCTACAGGGGGTGGCGGTTAGCAACTAATGAAAAACTGTTTTTT	CASSVSYRGWRLATNEKLFF
TRBJ2-7	few	TRBV11-1	NA	TGTGCCAGCAGCCTAGTGGATAGCGTAAGCGAGCAGTACTTC	CASSLVDSVSEQYF
TRBJ2-7	NA	TRBV27	NA	TGTGCCAGCAGGGGTAGCCGGGACTTACAGTACGAGCAGTACTTC	CASRGSRDLQYEQYF
TRBJ2-3	few	TRBV6-5	TRBD2	TGTGCCAGCAGTTCAGGACTAGCGGGAGTTGAAGATACGCAGTATTTT	CASSSGLAGVEDTQYF
TRBJ1-2	NA	TRBV27	TRBD1	TGTGCCAGCAGTTCCGCGACAGGGGGCTATGGCTACACCTTC	CASSSATGGYGYTF
TRBJ2-1	many	TRBV12-3/TRBV12-4	NA	TGTGCCAGCAGAGAACTTAGATACAATGAGCAGTTCTTC	CASRELRYNEQFF
TRBJ2-7	many	TRBV7-8	TRBD2	TGTGCCAGCAAAGCACCTGGCGGGAGCTTCTACGAGCAGTACTTC	CASKAPGGSFYEQYF
TRBJ1-2	NA	TRBV3-1	NA	TGTGCCAGCAGCCAAGTGGGACAAATTAACTATGGCTACACCTTC	CASSQVGQINYGYTF
TRBJ1-1	few	TRBV20-1	NA	TGCAGTGCTAGAGATCTTCGGGGGGCTAACACTGAAGCTTTCTTT	CSARDLRGANTEAFF
TRBJ2-2	few	TRBV9	NA	TGTGCCAGCAGCCCAAACCTAAATCTGAACACCGGGGAGCTGTTTTTT	CASSPNLNLNTGELFF
TRBJ2-1	NA	TRBV7-9	NA	TGTGCCAGCAGCACGCGGGACAAGGATCCCCATGAGCAGTTCTTC	CASSTRDKDPHEQFF
TRBJ2-5	few	TRBV3-1	NA	TGTGCCAGCAGCCAAGATACCGCAGGGGAGACCCAGTACTTC	CASSQDTAGETQYF
TRBJ1-2	NA	TRBV29-1	NA	TGCAGCGTCCCAGGGGTGGGTAGCTATGGCTACACCTTC	CSVPGVGSYGYTF
TRBJ1-5	many	TRBV4-1	NA	TGCGCCAGCAGCCCGAACGGCGGGCCAACCACGGATCAGCCCCAGCATTTT	CASSPNGGPTTDQPQHF